The 22 T cell receptor beta chains presented below share a single source sample, sequenced in a study of blood T cell repertoires in COVID-19. Sequencing used immunoSEQ multiplex PCR; TCRdb keeps in-frame clones, though not all of them. In the table there are 250,000 to 300,000 clones, about 90% of which are singletons. The sequencing input was PBMCs or T cells enriched from blood (not recorded which). These receptors came from a human donor in a cohort exposed to, infected with or recovered from COVID-19 (not recorded which). The donor label of this sample is uncertain.

The CDR3 sequence is CASSEGDGDTEAFF. CDR3 in DNA: TGTGCCAGCAGTGAGGGTGATGGAGACACTGAAGCTTTCTTT. This chain links TRBV25-1 with TRBJ1-1; D remains unclear. The germline V and J ends were trimmed by 3 bases and 3 bases, with 11 bases remaining between them. This CDR3 region has 14 residues. Germline assignment: CDR1 MGHDK and CDR2 SYGVNS.

The rearrangement links TRBV30 to TRBJ1-2, with 10 positions matching TRBD1. The V gene end was trimmed by 6 bases and the J gene end by 2 bases; junction bases not matched to a gene: 6. The CDR3 consists of 14 residues. CDR1 and CDR2 from the germline V gene are GTSNPN and SVGIG (reference sequence). The CDR3, as DNA: TGTGCCTGCCAGACAGGGGGCGCAAACTATGGCTACACCTTC. Translated: CACQTGGANYGYTF.

The rearrangement joins TRBV4-2 to TRBJ1-2; 7 bases fit TRBD1. Germline V lookup: CDR1 LGHNA, CDR2 YNFKEQ. After removal of 4 bases from V and 2 bases from J, the junction contained 4 bases not matched to a gene. This CDR3 is built from 14 residues. The CDR3 protein is CASSRQGGNYGYTF. CDR3 nucleotides: TGTGCCAGCAGCCGGCAGGGGGGAAACTATGGCTACACCTTC.

The J gene is TRBJ1-5, the V gene TRBV5-1; the D is unclear. Germline V gives CDR1 SGHRS, CDR2 YFSETQ. V gave up 0 bases and J gave up 5 bases, with 9 bases separating them. The CDR3 contains 14 residues. The DNA for the CDR3 is TGCGCCAGCAGCTTGGTACCGGAGGATCAGCCCCAGCATTTT. Protein sequence: CASSLVPEDQPQHF.

V gene TRBV9 combines with J gene TRBJ2-5; D is possibly TRBD2 (5 bases). This CDR3 spans 15 amino acids. The germline V and J ends were trimmed by 1 base and 5 bases, with 15 bases remaining between them. Germline-derived CDR1 and CDR2 are SGDLS and YYNGEE. The CDR3 bases are TGTGCCAGCAGCGTATCCGGCCTAGCTTCCGAGACCCAGTACTTC. Amino acids: CASSVSGLASETQYF.

This chain uses TRBV24-1 with TRBJ2-1; 10 bases agree with TRBD1. The V gene's germline CDR1 is KGHDR and CDR2 SFDVKD. The CDR3 runs to 17 residues. Unmatched junction bases numbered 9, after V lost 0 bases and J lost 8 bases. CDR3 nucleotides: TGTGCCACCAGTGATTTGCTTCCCGGGACAGGGGAATATGAGCAGTTCTTC. Protein product: CATSDLLPGTGEYEQFF.

In DNA form, the CDR3 reads TGTGCCAGTAGTATAGATGGGCGTTTGGTAAGGGAGGGACTCCATCAGCCCCAGCATTTT. Translated: CASSIDGRLVREGLHQPQHF. V and J are TRBV19 and TRBJ1-5; D is perhaps TRBD1 (5 bases). Per the germline V gene, CDR1 is LNHDA and CDR2 is SQIVND (reference sequence). Trimming took 0 bases from V and 5 from J, leaving 26 bases between them. The length of the CDR3 is 20 residues. Full variable domain (missing parts from reference TRBV19 and TRBJ1-5): DGGITQSPKYLFRKEGQNVTLSCEQNLNHDAMYWYRQDPGQGLRLIYYSQIVNDFQKGDIAEGYSVSREKKESFPLTVTSAQKNPTAFYLCASSIDGRLVREGLHQPQHFGDGTRLSIL.

The CDR3 DNA reads as TGTGCCAGCGCCGACAGGGGTGCCGAGCAGTACTTC. Encoded protein: CASADRGAEQYF. The rearrangement joins TRBV27 to TRBJ2-7; 8 bases agree with TRBD1. This CDR3 has 12 residues. Germline CDR1 is MNHEY and CDR2 is SMNVEV (reference sequence). Trimming took 8 bases from V and 6 from J; bases not matched to a gene: 6.

J is TRBJ1-2 and V is TRBV20-1; 9 bases line up with TRBD1. Germline values: CDR1 DFQATT, CDR2 SNEGSKA (reference sequence). Losses at the gene ends were 3 bases for V and 4 bases for J; bases not matched to a gene: 6. CDR3 size: 14 residues. CDR3 loop: CSASTTGGAYGYTF. Here the CDR3 DNA reads TGCAGTGCTAGTACCACAGGGGGCGCCTATGGCTACACCTTC.

This clone came up once. This rearrangement joins TRBV9 to TRBJ2-3; 9 bases agree with TRBD2. Per germline, CDR1 SGDLS and CDR2 YYNGEE. The CDR3 is made up of 16 amino acids. Unmatched junction bases numbered 3, after V lost 0 bases and J lost 1 base. CDR3 loop: CASSVGGGGGTDTQYF. Written as DNA, the CDR3 is TGTGCCAGCAGCGTAGGAGGCGGGGGGGGCACAGATACGCAGTATTTT. Supplemented by reference TRBV9 and TRBJ2-3, the full variable domain reads DSGVTQTPKHLITATGQRVTLRCSPRSGDLSVYWYQQSLDQGLQFLIQYYNGEERAKGNILERFSAQQFPDLHSELNLSSLELGDSALYFCASSVGGGGGTDTQYFGPGTRLTVL.

This rearrangement joins TRBV7-9 to TRBJ1-2; no definite D call. Deletions cut 4 bases from V and 2 bases from J, with 11 bases between. CDR1 and CDR2 from the germline V gene are SEHNR and FQNEAQ (reference sequence). The CDR3 runs 14 residues. DNA of the CDR3: TGTGCCAGCAGCTCACCCAGCGTAAACTATGGCTACACCTTC. This encodes CASSSPSVNYGYTF.

The chain is built from TRBV7-3 and TRBJ2-2; D possibly corresponds to TRBD2 (6 bases). The CDR3 has 14 amino acids. Trimming took 3 bases from V and 5 from J, leaving 10 bases between them. CDR1 is SGHTA and CDR2 is FQGTGA in the germline V gene. CDR3 in amino acids: CASSFRLETGELFF. The CDR3 DNA reads as TGTGCCAGCAGCTTCCGACTAGAGACCGGGGAGCTGTTTTTT.

This clone was seen a single time. The chain employs TRBV13 and TRBJ2-1, with 8 bases matching TRBD2. Germline values: CDR1 PRHDT, CDR2 FYEKMQ (reference sequence). CDR3 length: 14 amino acids. After removal of 3 bases from V and 7 bases from J, the junction contained 5 bases not matched to a gene. CDR3 residues: CASSFTGGRNEQFF. CDR3 bases: TGTGCCAGCAGCTTTACGGGGGGGAGGAATGAGCAGTTCTTC.

The chain is built from TRBV3-1 (or the pseudogene TRBV3-2) and TRBJ1-2; possibly TRBD1 for D (6 bases). The V gene's germline CDR1 is LGHDT and CDR2 YNNKEL (reference sequence). V lost 0 bases to trimming and J lost 7 bases, with 15 bases between them. The CDR3 runs 15 residues. The CDR3 region has the DNA TGTGCCAGCAGCCAAGATGAAACAGGGACGCCTGGCTACACCTTC. Amino acid sequence: CASSQDETGTPGYTF.

The gene calls are TRBV5-8 and TRBJ1-1; weak D call: TRBD1 (6 bases). Trimming shortened V by 0 bases and J by 2 bases, and 8 bases separated the two germline ends. Germline-derived CDR1 and CDR2 are SGHTS and YDEGEE. The CDR3 sequence is 14 residues long. The CDR3 region is CASSLGGLNTEAFF. For the CDR3, the DNA is TGTGCCAGCAGCTTGGGGGGGCTCAACACTGAAGCTTTCTTT.

J is TRBJ1-6 and V is TRBV7-9; D is possibly TRBD1 (6 bases). The germline CDR1 and CDR2 sequences are SEHNR and FQNEAQ (reference sequence). Trimming left V 0 bases short and J 7 bases short, with 10 bases between. The CDR3 length is 15 residues. Written as DNA, the CDR3 is TGTGCCAGCAGCTTAGCAGGGGGAGAGAATTCACCCCTCCACTTT. Translating it yields CASSLAGGENSPLHF.

This clone was seen once. The V call is TRBV19, the J call TRBJ2-1; D is possibly TRBD2 (5 bases). This CDR3 region has 16 residues. Germline CDR1 and CDR2: LNHDA and SQIVND (reference sequence). V dropped 5 bases and J dropped 7 bases, with 21 bases sitting between them. The DNA of the CDR3 is TGTGCCAGTAGTGCCTTCCGGGATTCGGCGAGTAATGAGCAGTTCTTC. Protein product: CASSAFRDSASNEQFF.

A note on this clone: This sample includes further DNA sequences coding for the same CDR3. The V and J genes are TRBV9 and TRBJ1-5, with D tentatively TRBD1 (5 bases). The CDR3 totals 14 residues. CDR1 SGDLS and CDR2 YYNGEE come from the germline V gene. The V and J ends lost 2 bases and 3 bases respectively, with 9 bases between them. The CDR3 sequence is CASSVGGLNQPQHF. The CDR3 nucleotides are TGTGCCAGCAGCGTGGGGGGACTCAATCAGCCCCAGCATTTT.

In its sample, this clone was seen once. CDR3 residues: CASSAAAAGSTNTGELFF. The CDR3, as DNA: TGTGCCAGCAGTGCTGCCGCCGCAGGGTCTACGAACACCGGGGAGCTGTTTTTT. The rearrangement uses TRBV6-4 and TRBJ2-2, with D maybe TRBD1 (5 bases). Germline V gives CDR1 MRHNA, CDR2 SNTAGT. The CDR3 extends over 18 amino acids. V lost 4 bases and J 0 bases, leaving 18 bases between the germline ends.

The chain carries TRBV5-1 and TRBJ2-5; 7 nucleotides match TRBD1. Germline CDR1 and CDR2: SGHRS and YFSETQ. The CDR3 sequence is 12 residues long. V dropped 5 bases and J dropped 5; count of bases not matched to a gene: 3. The CDR3 spells CASRTGTETQYF. The CDR3 nucleotides are TGCGCCAGCAGGACAGGGACGGAGACCCAGTACTTC.

CDR3 amino acids: CASSIGTRELFF. The CDR3 coding sequence is TGTGCCAGCAGCATCGGGACACGGGAGCTGTTTTTT. This chain connects TRBV7-9 to TRBJ2-2, with D maybe TRBD1 (6 bases). This CDR3 has 12 amino acids. Germline-derived CDR1 and CDR2 are SEHNR and FQNEAQ (reference sequence). Trimming left V 5 bases short and J 9 bases short, with 10 bases between.

The V call is TRBV7-9, the J call TRBJ1-5; no firm D call. CDR3 length: 13 residues. V dropped 3 bases and J dropped 2 bases, with 5 bases sitting between them. Germline CDR1 and CDR2: SEHNR and FQNEAQ (reference sequence). In DNA form, the CDR3 reads TGTGCCAGCAGCTTCGGGGGCAATCAGCCCCAGCATTTT. Protein sequence: CASSFGGNQPQHF.